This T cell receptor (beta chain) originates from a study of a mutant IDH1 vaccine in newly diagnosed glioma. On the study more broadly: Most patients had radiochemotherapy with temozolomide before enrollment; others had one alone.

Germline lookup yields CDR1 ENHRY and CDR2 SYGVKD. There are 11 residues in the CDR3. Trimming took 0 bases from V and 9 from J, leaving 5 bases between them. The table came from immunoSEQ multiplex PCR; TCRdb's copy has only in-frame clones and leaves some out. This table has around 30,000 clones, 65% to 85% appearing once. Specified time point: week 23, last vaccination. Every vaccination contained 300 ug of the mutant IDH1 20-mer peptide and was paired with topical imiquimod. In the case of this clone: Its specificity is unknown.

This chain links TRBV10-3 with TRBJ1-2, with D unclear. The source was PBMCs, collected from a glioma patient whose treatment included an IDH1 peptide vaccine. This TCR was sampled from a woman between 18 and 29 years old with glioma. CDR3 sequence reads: CAISESRSYTF. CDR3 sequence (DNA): TGTGCCATCAGTGAGTCTAGGAGCTACACCTTC.